This T cell receptor (beta chain) was retrieved from a study of T-cell memory formation after mild COVID-19. As for the study in general: TCR clusters largely stayed donor specific. Study observations and caveats: CD4+ contracting clones were found mainly in CM and EM, and CD8+ ones in EMRA. Pre-infection memory harbored some responding clones, suggesting cross-reactive memory joined.

This clonotype was detected a few times. Antigen unknown. MiXCR was run by TCRdb on the 5' RACE reads, yielding one entry per CDR3 protein. The sample lists just over 300,000 distinct CDR3 sequences, less than 20% occurring once. Germline CDR1 reads KGHDR; CDR2 reads SFDVKD. The CDR3 contains 15 residues. V was clipped by 5 bases and J by 1 base, with 13 bases between them. Sequenced: PBMCs or a T cell subset sorted from them (not recorded which). The rearrangement joins TRBV24-1 to TRBJ1-1; D possibly corresponds to TRBD1 (5 bases). This receptor was identified in a man between 18 and 29 years old who had mild COVID-19 (a few samples of this study predate the infection). Cell type and time point are not known. The CDR3 here is CATSGPGTENTEAFF. The CDR3 DNA is TGTGCCACCAGTGGGCCCGGGACCGAGAACACTGAAGCTTTCTTT.